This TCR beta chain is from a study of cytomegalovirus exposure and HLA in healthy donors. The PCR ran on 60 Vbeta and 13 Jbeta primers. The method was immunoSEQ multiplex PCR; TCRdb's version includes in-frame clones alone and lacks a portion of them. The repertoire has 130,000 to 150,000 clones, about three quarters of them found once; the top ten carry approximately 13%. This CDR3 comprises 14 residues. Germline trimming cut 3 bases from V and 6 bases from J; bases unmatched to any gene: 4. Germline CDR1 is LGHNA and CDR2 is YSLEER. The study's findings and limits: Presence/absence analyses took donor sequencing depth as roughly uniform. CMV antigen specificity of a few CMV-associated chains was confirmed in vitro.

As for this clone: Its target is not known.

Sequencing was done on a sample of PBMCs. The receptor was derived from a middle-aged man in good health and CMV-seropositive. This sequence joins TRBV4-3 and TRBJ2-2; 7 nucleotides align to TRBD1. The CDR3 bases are TGCGCCAGCAGCCAGGATACAGGGGCCGGGGAGCTGTTTTTT. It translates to CASSQDTGAGELFF.